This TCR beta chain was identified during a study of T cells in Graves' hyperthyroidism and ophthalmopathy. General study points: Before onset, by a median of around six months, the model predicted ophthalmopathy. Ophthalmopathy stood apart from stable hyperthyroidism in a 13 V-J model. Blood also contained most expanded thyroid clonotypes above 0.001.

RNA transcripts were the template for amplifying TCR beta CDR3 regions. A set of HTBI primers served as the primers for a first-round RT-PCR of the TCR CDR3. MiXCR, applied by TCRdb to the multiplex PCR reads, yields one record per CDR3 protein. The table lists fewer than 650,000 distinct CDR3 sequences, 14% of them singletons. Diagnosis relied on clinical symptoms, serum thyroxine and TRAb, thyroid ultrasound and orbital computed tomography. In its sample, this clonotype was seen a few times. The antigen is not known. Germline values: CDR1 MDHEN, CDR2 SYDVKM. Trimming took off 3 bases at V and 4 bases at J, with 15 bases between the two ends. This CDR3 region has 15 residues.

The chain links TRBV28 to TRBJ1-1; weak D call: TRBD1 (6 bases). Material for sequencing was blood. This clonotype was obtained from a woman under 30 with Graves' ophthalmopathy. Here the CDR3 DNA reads TGTGCCAGCAGTTTGGTCCGGGGGCCCCCCACTGAAGCTTTCTTT. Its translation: CASSLVRGPPTEAFF.